This entry features one TCR beta chain sequence. Its antigen is not identified. Per the germline V gene, CDR1 is SGHRS and CDR2 is YFSETQ. The CDR3 totals 15 residues. Trimming cost V 8 bases and J 1 base; bases outside gene matches: 7. The PCR made use of 60 Vbeta and 13 Jbeta primers. Clones were sequenced by immunoSEQ multiplex PCR, and TCRdb holds only the in-frame ones, with some missing. The table has approximately 81,000 clones, 75% to 85% seen once. The source of the sample is a study of cytomegalovirus exposure and HLA in healthy donors. General study points: Association of a missense DCLRE1C variant with TCR beta V- and J-gene trimming was reported in a later analysis. Within an earlier analysis, most TCR beta V segments proved productive either about 87% or about 30% of the time.

This clonotype was sampled from a man aged 45-65 years in good health and CMV-seropositive. The sample comprised PBMCs. V is TRBV5-1 and J is TRBJ2-2; 8 bases are a match to TRBD1. This CDR3 reads CASYRQGLNTGELFF. In DNA form, the CDR3 reads TGCGCCAGTTACCGACAGGGGCTGAACACCGGGGAGCTGTTTTTT.